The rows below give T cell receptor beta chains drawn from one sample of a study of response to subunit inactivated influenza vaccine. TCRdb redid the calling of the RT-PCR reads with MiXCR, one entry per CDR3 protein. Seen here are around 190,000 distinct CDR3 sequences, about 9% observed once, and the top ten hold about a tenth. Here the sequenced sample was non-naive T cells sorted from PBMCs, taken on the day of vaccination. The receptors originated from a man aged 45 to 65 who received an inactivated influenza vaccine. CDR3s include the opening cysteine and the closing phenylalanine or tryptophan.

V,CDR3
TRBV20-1,CSAPGGTQGSSTEAFF
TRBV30,CAWSYPGQGSNQPQHF
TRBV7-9,CASSLALIGGRTGELFF
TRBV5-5,CASSLVGGRGEQYF
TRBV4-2,CASSPSVPWDRGVTDTQYF
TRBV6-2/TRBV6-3,CASTQDMNTEAFF
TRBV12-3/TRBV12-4,CASSLFVYEQYF
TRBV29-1,CSVLTGGTVGAFF
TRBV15,CATSRARGWDTQYF
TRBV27,CASSLTGRSNQPQHF
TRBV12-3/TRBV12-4,CASSIGTQASEQFF
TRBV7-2,CASSLAGGHREQFF
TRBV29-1,CSVDGTGTEPYEQYF
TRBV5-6,CASSLPMGGGGANVLTF
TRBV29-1,CRVGGAPNEKLFF
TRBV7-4,CASSLCWPTGKETQYF
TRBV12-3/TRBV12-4,CASNPSGAYNEQFF
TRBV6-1,CASVGLPNTGELFF
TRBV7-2,CASSSGLAGTNEQFF
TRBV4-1,CASTGTGILATNEKLFF
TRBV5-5,CASRPDPGPYEQYF
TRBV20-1,CSARDPSGAQNYNEQFF
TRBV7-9,CASSGQFGTEAFF
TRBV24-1,CATSAPGEYNEQFF
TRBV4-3,CASSRDTNSGNTIYF
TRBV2,CASSARDSYQPQHF
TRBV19,CASISRAKNIQYF
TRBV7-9,CASSKLNTGELFF
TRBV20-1,CSARVLVGETEAFF
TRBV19,CASSMRGAQRPQHF
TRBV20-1,CSAKPLVQGTYEQYF
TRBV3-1,CASSQVLGANQPQHF
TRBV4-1,CASSQEANQPQHF
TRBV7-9,CASRSIREATSTDTQYF